These 3 T cell receptor beta chains originate from one sample sequenced in a study of blood T cell repertoires in COVID-19. Sequencing used immunoSEQ multiplex PCR; TCRdb keeps in-frame clones, though not all of them. Seen here are 200,000 to 250,000 clones, around 89% observed once, and the top ten hold 3% to 3.5%. Sequenced sample: PBMCs or T cells enriched from blood (not recorded which). All receptors derive from a woman aged 18-29 years in a cohort exposed to, infected with or recovered from COVID-19 (not recorded which).

The chain combines TRBV19 with TRBJ2-7; D may be TRBD2 (5 bases). Germline V gives CDR1 LNHDA, CDR2 SQIVND (reference sequence). Trimming pared 5 bases from V and 7 bases from J, leaving 12 bases between. This CDR3 spans 12 amino acids. DNA of the CDR3: TGTGCCAGTAGTCCGTCTAGCTGGGAGCAGTACTTC. Its protein product is CASSPSSWEQYF.

This clone was observed a single time. The V call is TRBV3-1 (or the pseudogene TRBV3-2), the J call TRBJ2-3; D might be TRBD1 (5 bases). Trimming pared 4 bases from V and 6 bases from J, leaving 23 bases between. Germline assignment: CDR1 LGHDT and CDR2 YNNKEL (reference sequence). There are 17 residues in the CDR3. The CDR3 loop is CASSLSLRQTIADTQYF. DNA of the CDR3: TGTGCCAGCAGCCTGTCCCTAAGACAGACAATCGCGGATACGCAGTATTTT.

The V and J genes are TRBV5-1 and TRBJ2-1, with TRBD2 matching 7 bases. CDR3 size: 13 residues. The V segment lost 3 bases and the J segment 4 bases; nucleotides outside the gene matches: 1. Per germline, CDR1 SGHRS and CDR2 YFSETQ. For the CDR3, the DNA is TGCGCCAGCAGCTCGGGGGGTTACAATGAGCAGTTCTTC. Its translation: CASSSGGYNEQFF.